The 16 T cell receptor beta chains presented below share a single source sample, sequenced in a study of blood T cells in healthy people across ages. A sample-barcoded 5' primer and a J-beta primer mix were used in a second PCR of about 7 to 11 cycles. TCRdb reprocessed the 5' RACE reads via MiXCR and lists one record per CDR3 protein. The sample has hundreds of thousands of distinct CDR3 sequences; around 41% are singletons. The sequenced sample was blood. These receptors all come from a man older than 75 in good health.

This chain connects TRBV3-1 to TRBJ2-4; 7 nucleotides agree with TRBD2. With 0 bases clipped from V and 3 bases from J, the junction kept 2 bases outside the gene matches. This CDR3 contains 15 residues. Germline CDR1 is LGHDT and CDR2 is YNNKEL (reference sequence). The CDR3 DNA follows: TGTGCCAGCAGCCAAGATTCTAGCGGCAAAAACATTCAGTACTTC. It codes for CASSQDSSGKNIQYF. Full variable domain (outside the CDR3, taken from reference TRBV3-1 and TRBJ2-4): DTAVSQTPKYLVTQMGNDKSIKCEQNLGHDTMYWYKQDSKKFLKIMFSYNNKELIINETVPNRFSPKSPDKAHLNLHINSLELGDSAVYFCASSQDSSGKNIQYFGAGTRLSVL.

This clonotype has just a few counts. This chain links TRBV9 with TRBJ2-1, with 8 bases identical to TRBD1. The CDR3 loop spans 15 amino acids. CDR1 is SGDLS and CDR2 is YYNGEE in the germline V gene. The ends lost 2 bases at V and 6 bases at J; junction bases unmatched: 7. In DNA, the CDR3 is TGTGCCAGCAGCGTCCAAGCGCAGGGGGCCAATGAGCAGTTCTTC. It yields the protein CASSVQAQGANEQFF.

The genes are TRBV5-6 and TRBJ2-5; TRBD1 might be the D (6 bases). The DNA end is more similar to TRBJ2-7, so the J call may be wrong. The CDR3 is 14 amino acids. CDR1 and CDR2 (germline): SGHDT, YYEEEE. The CDR3: CASGRGTLTYEQYF. The CDR3 DNA reads as TGTGCCAGCGGCCGAGGGACACTAACCTACGAGCAGTACTTC.

This chain joins TRBV3-1 and TRBJ2-6; TRBD2 aligns across 10 bases. Losses at the gene ends were 4 bases for V and 0 bases for J; bases not matched to a gene: 12. Germline V gives CDR1 LGHDT, CDR2 YNNKEL (reference sequence). The CDR3 is made up of 20 amino acids. The CDR3, as DNA: TGTGCCAGCAGCCCCCAAGTCGGAACTAGCGGGGACTCTGGGGCCAACGTCCTGACTTTC. It translates to CASSPQVGTSGDSGANVLTF. Full variable domain (remainder filled in from reference TRBV3-1 and TRBJ2-6): DTAVSQTPKYLVTQMGNDKSIKCEQNLGHDTMYWYKQDSKKFLKIMFSYNNKELIINETVPNRFSPKSPDKAHLNLHINSLELGDSAVYFCASSPQVGTSGDSGANVLTFGAGSRLTVL.

The chain recombines TRBV20-1 with TRBJ2-5, with D possibly TRBD1 on 5 matching bases. The DNA end is more similar to TRBJ2-7, so the J call may be wrong. The length of the CDR3 is 14 residues. Germline V gene data show CDR1 as DFQATT and CDR2 as SNEGSKA (reference sequence). The CDR3 sequence is CSARDRAGPYEQYF. CDR3 nucleotides: TGCAGTGCTAGAGATCGAGCAGGGCCCTACGAGCAGTACTTC.

This clonotype was recorded many times. The chain has TRBV10-3 and TRBJ2-7, with 9 bases fitting TRBD2. Germline lookup yields CDR1 ENHRY and CDR2 SYGVKD. The CDR3 has 17 amino acids. V lost 0 bases and J lost 4; bases outside the gene matches: 10. Written as DNA, the CDR3 is TGTGCCATCAGTGAGTCGGCTAGCGGGGCCTCCAGGTACGAGCAGTACTTC. Its protein is CAISESASGASRYEQYF.

Regarding this clonotype: A clone one base away is much larger, so this may be a read error. The chain employs TRBV29-1 and TRBJ1-2; unclear D gene. Germline-derived CDR1 and CDR2 are SQVTM and ANQGSEA. V was trimmed by 4 bases and J by 5 bases, leaving 11 bases between them. The CDR3 runs to 12 residues. CDR3 coding DNA: TGCAGCGTTGTGGGGATCGGGTATGGCTACACCTTC. Translating gives CSVVGIGYGYTF.

Turning to this clonotype: A read error is possible here, since a much larger clone lies one base away. The J gene is TRBJ2-1, the V gene TRBV6-2 or TRBV6-3; TRBD2 matches at 7 bases. The J call is in doubt because the DNA end fits TRBJ2-7 better. Germline values: CDR1 MNHEY, CDR2 SVGEGT. There are 12 residues in the CDR3. The DNA for the CDR3 is TGTGCCAGCAAGAGGGACTACAATGAGCAGTACTTC. Its protein product is CASKRDYNEQYF.

This clonotype was detected only a few times. The chain is built from TRBV12-3 or TRBV12-4 and TRBJ2-5; D uncertain. V was shortened by 7 bases and J by 3 bases, with 12 bases between the two germline ends. There are 13 residues in the CDR3. The CDR3 is CASNALQEETQYF. DNA of the CDR3: TGTGCCAGCAATGCGCTGCAAGAAGAGACCCAGTACTTC.

Only a few counts were recorded for this clonotype. V usage is TRBV3-1 and J usage is TRBJ2-1, with 9 nucleotides matching TRBD2. Trimming took 6 bases from V and 7 from J; bases not matched to a gene: 7. The CDR3 consists of 14 residues. Germline CDR1 is LGHDT and CDR2 is YNNKEL (reference sequence). CDR3 amino acids: CASSLAGVTNEQFF. In DNA, the CDR3 is TGTGCCAGCAGTTTAGCGGGGGTGACAAATGAGCAGTTCTTC.

The CDR3 region is CSAGVPGGTDTQYF. CDR3 in DNA: TGCAGCGCCGGTGTCCCGGGGGGCACAGATACGCAGTATTTT. This chain connects TRBV29-1 to TRBJ2-3, with TRBD2 as a possible D gene (6 bases). The CDR3 sequence is 14 residues long. CDR1 and CDR2 (germline): SQVTM, ANQGSEA. With 7 bases removed from V and 1 base from J, the gap between germline ends came to 15 bases.

V usage is TRBV6-2 or TRBV6-3 and J usage is TRBJ2-3, with TRBD1 matching over 7 bases. After removal of 7 bases from V and 10 bases from J, the junction contained 14 bases not matched to a gene. Germline values: CDR1 MNHEY, CDR2 SVGEGT. CDR3 size: 14 residues. The CDR3 DNA sequence: TGTGCCAGCACTCCTACAGGGGAGCGTTATGCGCAGTATTTT. Its protein is CASTPTGERYAQYF.

To note about this clonotype: Since a much larger clone is just one base distant, this may be a read error. The J gene is TRBJ2-7, the V gene TRBV20-1; TRBD2 agrees at 7 bases. The germline V gene has CDR1 DFQATT and CDR2 SNEGSKA (reference sequence). The CDR3 covers 15 residues. Trimming at V came to 6 bases and at J to 5 bases, leaving 16 bases not matched to a gene. The CDR3, as DNA: TGCAGTGCCCCCATGACTGGCGGGAGTTCTAACGAGCAGTACTTC. It translates to CSAPMTGGSSNEQYF.

V and J are TRBV6-5 and TRBJ2-5; a possible D gene is TRBD2 (5 bases). V lost 6 bases and J lost 5, with 13 bases in between. The CDR3 is 13 residues long. The germline gives CDR1 MNHEY, CDR2 SVGAGI. CDR3: CASRPSRVETQYF. Written as DNA, the CDR3 is TGTGCCAGCAGGCCCTCGAGGGTTGAGACCCAGTACTTC.

This clonotype has only a few counts. CDR3 nucleotide sequence: TGCAGTGCTAGCCGGGGACCCCCCTGGGAGCAGTACTTC. This translates into CSASRGPPWEQYF. This sequence joins TRBV20-1 and TRBJ2-5, with D perhaps assigned TRBD1 or TRBD2 (5 bases each). Trimming took off 3 bases at V and 11 bases at J, with 19 bases between the two ends. The CDR3 runs 13 residues. Germline-derived CDR1 and CDR2 are DFQATT and SNEGSKA (reference sequence).

A note on this clonotype: The CDR3 does not end in the conserved phenylalanine or tryptophan, so this is likely a read error. The rearrangement joins TRBV5-1 to TRBJ2-7, with D uncertain. V lost 0 bases, J lost 7 bases, and 17 bases lay in between. CDR3 length: 15 amino acids. CDR1 and CDR2 from the germline V gene are SGHRS and YFSETQ. CDR3 residues: CASSLDWPRYNEQYL. CDR3 nucleotides: TGCGCCAGCAGCTTGGATTGGCCACGTTACAATGAGCAGTACTTA.